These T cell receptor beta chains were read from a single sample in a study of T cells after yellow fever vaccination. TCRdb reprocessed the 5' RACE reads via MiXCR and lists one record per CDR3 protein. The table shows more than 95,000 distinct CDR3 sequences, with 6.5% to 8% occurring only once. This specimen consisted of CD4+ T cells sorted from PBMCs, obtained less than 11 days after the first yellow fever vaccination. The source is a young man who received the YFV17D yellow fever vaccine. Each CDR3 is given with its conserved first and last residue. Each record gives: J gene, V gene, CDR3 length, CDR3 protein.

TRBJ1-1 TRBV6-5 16 CASSYSSGQGDTEAFF
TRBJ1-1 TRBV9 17 CASSVATAASGGTEAFF
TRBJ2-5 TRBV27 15 CASSFGQGQQETQYF
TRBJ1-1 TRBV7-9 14 CASSFEGGGTEAFF
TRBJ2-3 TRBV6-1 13 CASSPSGTDTQYF
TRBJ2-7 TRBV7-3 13 CASSSGSSYEQYF
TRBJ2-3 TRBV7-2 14 CASSPGTALDTQYF
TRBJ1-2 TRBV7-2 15 CASSLARLPDGGYTF
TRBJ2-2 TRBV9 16 CASSAGGGPNTGELFF
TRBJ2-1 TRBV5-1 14 CASSRDRALNEQFF
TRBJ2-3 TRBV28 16 CASSFGSRGRTDTQYF
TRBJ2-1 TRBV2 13 CASRQGVLFEQFF
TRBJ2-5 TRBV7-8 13 CASSLGAVETQYF
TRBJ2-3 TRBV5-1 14 CASSFGGQRDTQYF
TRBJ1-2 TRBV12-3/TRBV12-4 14 CASTPGRSRAGYTF
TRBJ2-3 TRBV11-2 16 CASSPGRGASTDTQYF
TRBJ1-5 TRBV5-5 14 CASSPRESNQPQHF
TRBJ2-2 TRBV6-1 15 CASSPWTGAAGELFF
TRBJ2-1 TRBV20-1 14 CSAPGTSFYNEQFF
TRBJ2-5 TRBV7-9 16 CASSLPRGGAFETQYF
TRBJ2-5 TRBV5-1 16 CASSLVSGISEETQYF
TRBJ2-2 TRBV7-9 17 CASSFPTGEGGTGELFF
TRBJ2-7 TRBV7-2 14 CASSLSGLAGEQYF
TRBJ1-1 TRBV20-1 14 CSAPRGTPGGPAFF
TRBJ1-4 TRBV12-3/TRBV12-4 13 CASSLRRNEKLFF
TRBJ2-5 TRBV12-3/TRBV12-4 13 CASGQGRVETQYF
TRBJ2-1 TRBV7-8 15 CASSEGLASYNEQFF
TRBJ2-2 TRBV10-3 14 CAISGLAATGELFF
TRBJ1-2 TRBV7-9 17 CASSLAGHLSGRGGYTF
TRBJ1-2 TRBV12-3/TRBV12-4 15 CASSPSGGRNYGYTF
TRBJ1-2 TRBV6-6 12 CAGSDSNYGYTF
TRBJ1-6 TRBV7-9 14 CASTLQGADSPLHF